Shown below are 26 T cell receptor beta chains from a single sample sequenced in a study of shared clonotypes between healthy human individuals. CD45RO-negative, CCR7-positively selected cells formed the naive CD8 fraction, excluding terminally differentiated effector memory CD45RA+ cells. Repertoires were generated with immunoSEQ multiplex PCR, while TCRdb's copy carries only in-frame clones and drops some. The sample lists a few million clones, just over 90% occurring once. Sequenced input: naive CD8+ T cells from PBMCs. The source is a man between 18 and 29 years old in good health. Some clones in this sample may be carry-over from other donors' samples.

The rearrangement uses TRBV7-9 and TRBJ2-3; D may be TRBD2 (6 bases). Germline CDR1 is SEHNR and CDR2 is FQNEAQ (reference sequence). Between the trimmed V and J ends, which lost 0 bases and 2 bases, there was a span of 18 bases. The CDR3 sequence is 18 residues long. CDR3 nucleotides: TGTGCCAGCAGCTTAGCGGCCCGGGGCTGGAGGGACACAGATACGCAGTATTTT. Translation: CASSLAARGWRDTDTQYF.

V is TRBV6-1 and J is TRBJ2-7; D is uncertain. The CDR3 has 14 residues. The V end lost 6 bases, the J end lost 3 bases, and 15 bases lay between the germline ends. CDR1 MNHNS and CDR2 SASEGT come from the germline V gene. In nucleotides, the CDR3 is TGTGCCAGCAGCGACCTGATGGCTCGCTACGAGCAGTACTTC. Translating it yields CASSDLMARYEQYF.

The chain uses TRBV7-9 and TRBJ2-5, with 7 bases that match TRBD2. Germline CDR1 reads SEHNR; CDR2 reads FQNEAQ (reference sequence). The CDR3 sequence is 17 residues long. The V segment lost 2 bases and the J segment 5 bases; nucleotides outside the gene matches: 14. CDR3 DNA sequence: TGTGCCAGCAGCTTACTCGTTAGGGAGGGGATGGTGGAGACCCAGTACTTC. It is translated as CASSLLVREGMVETQYF.

This clone occurred once. The gene calls are TRBV11-2 and TRBJ2-1; D uncertain. Trimming took 3 bases from V and 8 from J, leaving 8 bases between them. Germline CDR1 is SGHAT and CDR2 is FQNNGV. The CDR3 contains 12 residues. The CDR3 DNA reads TGTGCCAGCAGCTTGCCTTCTTATGAGCAGTTCTTC. Protein product: CASSLPSYEQFF.

This sequence joins TRBV9 and TRBJ2-7, with 10 positions matching TRBD1. V trimming: 4 bases; J trimming: 2 bases; junction bases outside the gene matches: 6. The CDR3 is made up of 15 amino acids. Germline V gives CDR1 SGDLS, CDR2 YYNGEE. CDR3 nucleotides: TGTGCCAGCAGCCCCACGGGGACAGGGGCCTACGAGCAGTACTTC. It is translated as CASSPTGTGAYEQYF.

The rearrangement links TRBV5-1 to TRBJ2-1; D gene uncertain. Germline CDR1 SGHRS, CDR2 YFSETQ. Deletions cut 3 bases from V and 8 bases from J, with 12 bases between. This CDR3 is built from 13 residues. CDR3 sequence reads: CASSSLSGDEQFF. The CDR3 DNA reads TGCGCCAGCAGCTCCCTATCTGGCGATGAGCAGTTCTTC. The whole variable domain, filled in from reference TRBV5-1 and TRBJ2-1, reads KAGVTQTPRYLIKTRGQQVTLSCSPISGHRSVSWYQQTPGQGLQFLFEYFSETQRNKGNFPGRFSGRQFSNSRSEMNVSTLELGDSALYLCASSSLSGDEQFFGPGTRLTVL.

V is TRBV16 and J is TRBJ2-3; 10 bases match TRBD2. The CDR3 loop spans 14 amino acids. Germline V gene lookup returns CDR1 KGHSY and CDR2 FQNENV. The trim removed 4 bases at V and 7 bases at J, leaving 5 bases unmatched. The CDR3, as DNA: TGTGCCAGCAGCCCGGGACTAGCGTCGCATACGCAGTATTTT. It codes for CASSPGLASHTQYF.

The rearrangement uses TRBV13 and TRBJ2-1; TRBD2 matches 12 bases. V lost 5 bases to trimming and J lost 3 bases; unmatched junction nucleotides: 8. The CDR3 sequence is 17 residues long. The germline CDR1 and CDR2 sequences are PRHDT and FYEKMQ (reference sequence). The chain's CDR3 is CASSEALAGGVYNEQFF. The CDR3 coding sequence is TGTGCCAGCAGCGAAGCACTAGCGGGAGGTGTCTACAATGAGCAGTTCTTC.

The chain is built from TRBV27 and TRBJ1-2, with a weak D call TRBD1 (5 bases). The germline CDR1 and CDR2 sequences are MNHEY and SMNVEV (reference sequence). CDR3 length: 17 residues. The V and J ends lost 1 base and 4 bases respectively, with 19 bases between them. For the CDR3, the DNA is TGTGCCAGCAGTTTATTATCTGGGGCGATGGGAAGCTATGGCTACACCTTC. Its translation: CASSLLSGAMGSYGYTF.

This clone was seen a single time. Other DNA sequences within the sample encode an identical CDR3. This sequence joins TRBV5-4 and TRBJ2-1; TRBD2 matches 8 bases. CDR1 and CDR2 (germline): SGHNT, YYREEE (reference sequence). The CDR3 is 15 amino acids. The J segment lost 7 bases and the V segment lost 1 base, leaving 7 bases of the junction unmatched. In DNA, the CDR3 is TGTGCCAGCAGCTTGAAGCGGGAGATTGGTAATGAGCAGTTCTTC. Amino acid sequence: CASSLKREIGNEQFF.

This chain connects TRBV6-1 to TRBJ2-3; a weak D match, TRBD2 (6 bases). There are 15 residues in the CDR3. Trimming stripped 7 bases from V and 2 bases from J, with 16 bases between. The V gene's germline CDR1 is MNHNS and CDR2 SASEGT. The CDR3 reads CASTPRDFLTDTQYF. CDR3 sequence (DNA): TGTGCCAGCACGCCCAGGGACTTCCTCACAGATACGCAGTATTTT.

This chain connects TRBV6-5 to TRBJ2-1; possibly TRBD2 for D (6 bases). The CDR3 extends over 12 amino acids. The V end was cut by 6 bases, the J end by 10 bases, with 13 bases between. Germline V gene lookup returns CDR1 MNHEY and CDR2 SVGAGI. The CDR3 loop is CASSEAGDEQFF. CDR3 coding DNA: TGTGCCAGCAGCGAAGCGGGTGACGAGCAGTTCTTC.

The chain carries TRBV4-1 and TRBJ1-1; D is unresolved. CDR1 and CDR2 (germline): MGHRA, YSYEKL. V was cut by 7 bases and J by 1 base, with 22 bases left in between. This CDR3 contains 17 residues. Written as DNA, the CDR3 is TGCGCCAGCACCTTCCGCGGCGCGGCGGGCAGGAACACTGAAGCTTTCTTT. This gives the protein CASTFRGAAGRNTEAFF.

This chain links TRBV7-9 with TRBJ1-5; D is undetermined. This CDR3 has 13 residues. V lost 0 bases and J 11 bases, leaving 11 bases between the germline ends. Germline V CDR1 and CDR2: SEHNR, FQNEAQ (reference sequence). DNA for the CDR3: TGTGCCAGCAGCTTAGCATGGGAAGTGTCCCAGCATTTT. It encodes CASSLAWEVSQHF.

CDR3 nucleotides: TGCGCCAGCAGCCAAGCGGGTTCGGGTACCCAGCATTTT. Amino acid sequence: CASSQAGSGTQHF. This sequence joins TRBV4-1 and TRBJ1-5; D call uncertain. Germline CDR1 reads MGHRA; CDR2 reads YSYEKL. The CDR3 totals 13 residues. Trimming removed 1 base from V and 11 bases from J, with 12 bases in between.

This sequence joins TRBV11-2 and TRBJ1-4; TRBD1 might be the D (5 bases). The germline V and J ends were trimmed by 4 bases and 6 bases, with 15 bases remaining between them. In germline, CDR1 is SGHAT, CDR2 FQNNGV. The CDR3 loop spans 15 amino acids. This CDR3 reads CASSWAGRRDEKLFF. DNA of the CDR3: TGTGCCAGCAGCTGGGCGGGACGGCGAGATGAAAAACTGTTTTTT. Variable domain in full (rest from reference TRBV11-2 and TRBJ1-4): EAGVAQSPRYKIIEKRQSVAFWCNPISGHATLYWYQQILGQGPKLLIQFQNNGVVDDSQLPKDRFSAERLKGVDSTLKIQPAKLEDSAVYLCASSWAGRRDEKLFFGSGTQLSVL.

The rearrangement links TRBV5-1 to TRBJ1-4; D not resolved. Germline-derived CDR1 and CDR2 are SGHRS and YFSETQ. CDR3 length equals 11 residues. With 2 bases removed from V and 10 bases from J, the gap between germline ends came to 6 bases. The CDR3 DNA is TGCGCCAGCAGCTTTCGAGGAAAACTGTTTTTT. It yields the protein CASSFRGKLFF.

V gene TRBV27 combines with J gene TRBJ2-7; weak D call: TRBD2 (6 bases). This CDR3 spans 13 amino acids. The germline CDR1 and CDR2 sequences are MNHEY and SMNVEV (reference sequence). Between the trimmed V and J ends, which lost 1 base and 7 bases, there was a span of 11 bases. The CDR3 spells CASSLLGGREQYF. In DNA, the CDR3 is TGTGCCAGCAGTTTATTGGGGGGACGGGAGCAGTACTTC.

The rearrangement joins TRBV7-6 to TRBJ2-3; 10 bases line up with TRBD2. Germline values: CDR1 SGHVS, CDR2 FNYEAQ. With 2 bases clipped from V and 2 bases from J, the junction kept 10 bases outside the gene matches. This CDR3 is 18 amino acids long. This CDR3 reads CASSLILAGATLTDTQYF. Here the CDR3 DNA reads TGTGCCAGCAGCTTAATCCTAGCGGGGGCCACTCTCACAGATACGCAGTATTTT.

The chain recombines TRBV6-6 with TRBJ1-6, with unresolved D. Trimming took off 4 bases at V and 7 bases at J, with 14 bases between the two ends. The length of the CDR3 is 15 residues. Germline V gene data show CDR1 as MNHNY and CDR2 as SVGAGI (reference sequence). CDR3 loop: CASSSLRGRNSPLHF. The CDR3 DNA reads as TGTGCCAGCAGTTCCCTTCGGGGAAGGAATTCACCCCTCCACTTT.

The chain recombines TRBV10-2 with TRBJ2-1; perhaps D is TRBD1 or TRBD2 (5 bases each). V lost 0 bases to trimming and J lost 5 bases, with 11 bases between them. The CDR3 runs 15 residues. Germline CDR1 reads WSHSY; CDR2 reads SAAADI. The CDR3 here is CASSESSGTHNEQFF. The CDR3 DNA reads as TGCGCCAGCAGTGAGTCTAGTGGGACCCACAATGAGCAGTTCTTC.

J is TRBJ1-2 and V is TRBV6-1; D not resolved. The CDR3 extends over 15 amino acids. V dropped 4 bases and J dropped 7 bases, with 19 bases sitting between them. Germline CDR1 MNHNS, CDR2 SASEGT. DNA of the CDR3: TGTGCCAGCAGTGGATACGGCCCTGGAGTAGTTGGCTACACCTTC. Its translation: CASSGYGPGVVGYTF.

This chain connects TRBV19 to TRBJ1-2, with D perhaps matching TRBD1 (6 bases). The ends were cut back, 0 bases at V and 8 bases at J, with 22 bases in the middle. This CDR3 is 17 amino acids long. Germline CDR1 and CDR2: LNHDA and SQIVND (reference sequence). CDR3 in amino acids: CASSIDRGTSFLGGYTF. CDR3 in DNA: TGTGCCAGTAGTATAGATCGCGGGACATCATTCCTGGGGGGCTACACCTTC.

V usage is TRBV15 and J usage is TRBJ1-2; 7 positions match TRBD1. Germline lookup yields CDR1 LNHNV and CDR2 YYDKDF (reference sequence). The CDR3 sequence is 15 residues long. V shed 3 bases and J 1 base; nucleotides not matched to a gene: 5. CDR3 DNA: TGTGCCACCAGCAGTGAGAGACAGGGTAACTATGGCTACACCTTC. Amino acid sequence: CATSSERQGNYGYTF.

The rearrangement uses TRBV9 and TRBJ1-2; TRBD1 matches at 7 bases. The V and J ends lost 1 base and 3 bases, in that order; junction bases with no gene match: 0. The length of the CDR3 is 13 residues. Germline lookup yields CDR1 SGDLS and CDR2 YYNGEE. CDR3 coding DNA: TGTGCCAGCAGCGTAACAGGGGACTATGGCTACACCTTC. Translation gives CASSVTGDYGYTF.

Regarding this clone: This CDR3 is also generated by other DNA sequences in the sample. This chain uses TRBV2 with TRBJ2-6; D gene uncertain. Deletions cut 2 bases from V and 1 base from J, with 9 bases between. Germline values: CDR1 SNHLY, CDR2 FYNNEI. The CDR3 spans 16 residues. The CDR3 coding sequence is TGTGCCAGCAGTGAATTGTGGGGATCTGGGGCCAACGTCCTGACTTTC. As protein: CASSELWGSGANVLTF.